This entry features one T cell receptor beta chain sequence. The V end lost 3 bases, the J end lost 3 bases, and 9 bases lay between the germline ends. This CDR3 region has 14 residues. CDR1 and CDR2 (germline): KGHDR, SFDVKD. Each TCR library used around 500 ng of total RNA and a linear amplification protocol. MiXCR was run by TCRdb on the reads, yielding one entry per CDR3 protein. In the table there are roughly 200,000 distinct CDR3 sequences, about 70% of which are singletons. The sample comes from a study of healthy donors' naive CD4 and CD8 T cells. The origin of this receptor is a pool of human donors in good health; the sample pools cells from several healthy donors. The sample consisted of naive CD4+ and CD8+ T cells sorted from blood, pooled from several donors. The chain carries TRBV24-1 and TRBJ2-3; possible D gene TRBD1, 5 bases. The CDR3 is CATSDADRTDTQYF. CDR3 DNA: TGTGCCACCAGTGATGCTGACAGAACAGATACGCAGTATTTT.